The 26 T cell receptor beta chains in this list originate from one sample, sequenced in a study of breast tumors, draining lymph nodes, adjacent tissues. Breast cancer patients provided tissue from their axillary draining lymph nodes. TCRdb re-called the multiplex PCR reads through MiXCR, storing one row per CDR3 protein. The sample yields about 230,000 distinct CDR3 sequences, around 32% seen once. Sample: axillary lymph node tissue. The receptors were gathered from a female donor with breast cancer. Some clones in this sample may be carry-over from other donors' samples.

This clonotype appeared many times. The gene calls are TRBV11-3 and TRBJ2-1, with D maybe TRBD2 (6 bases). Germline V gene sequence: CDR1 SGHNT, CDR2 YENEEA. The V gene lost 1 base and the J gene lost 5 bases, with 9 bases spanning the gap. The CDR3 covers 14 residues. The CDR3 sequence: CASSLVRGNNEQFF. The CDR3 coding sequence is TGTGCCAGCAGCTTAGTGCGGGGTAACAATGAGCAGTTCTTC.

V is TRBV10-1 and J is TRBJ2-2; 7 bases fit TRBD1. This CDR3 spans 14 amino acids. Unmatched junction bases numbered 0, after V lost 4 bases and J lost 1 base. Germline V gives CDR1 WNHNN, CDR2 SYGVQD (reference sequence). CDR3 nucleotide sequence: TGCGCCAGCAGTGGACAGGGGAACACCGGGGAGCTGTTTTTT. Translated: CASSGQGNTGELFF.

The chain employs TRBV12-3 or TRBV12-4 and TRBJ2-1; TRBD2 is a possible D gene (6 bases). Trimming shortened V by 6 bases and J by 6 bases, and 12 bases separated the two germline ends. This CDR3 region has 13 residues. This CDR3 reads CASSRAGGNEQFF. Here the CDR3 DNA reads TGTGCCAGCAGCCGGGCCGGGGGCAATGAGCAGTTCTTC.

This clonotype was seen once. The genes are TRBV2 and TRBJ1-2; no definite D call. The CDR3 runs 13 residues. Trimming took 3 bases from V and 3 from J, leaving 8 bases between them. Per germline, CDR1 SNHLY and CDR2 FYNNEI. CDR3 residues: CASSENSHYGYTF. The CDR3 region has the DNA TGTGCCAGCAGTGAGAACAGCCACTATGGCTACACCTTC.

Ten or more counts support this clonotype. The chain employs TRBV9 and TRBJ2-7; D perhaps matches TRBD2 (6 bases). V lost 0 bases to trimming and J lost 3 bases, with 13 bases between them. The length of the CDR3 is 15 residues. Germline V gives CDR1 SGDLS, CDR2 YYNGEE. The CDR3 DNA follows: TGTGCCAGCAGCGTAGAGTCTAGCGCCCTCTACGAGCAGTACTTC. As protein: CASSVESSALYEQYF.

The DNA for the CDR3 is TGTGCCAGCAGTGAGGGGCTCGACCACCCCCTCTATGGCTACACCTTC. Its protein product is CASSEGLDHPLYGYTF. The chain uses TRBV2 and TRBJ1-2, with D maybe TRBD1 (5 bases). Trimming pared 3 bases from V and 4 bases from J, leaving 18 bases between. CDR1 and CDR2 (germline): SNHLY, FYNNEI. The CDR3 consists of 16 residues.

The J gene is TRBJ2-2, the V gene TRBV20-1; D gene ambiguous. Trimming shortened V by 1 base and J by 8 bases, and 8 bases separated the two germline ends. The CDR3 contains 12 residues. Germline V gene data show CDR1 as DFQATT and CDR2 as SNEGSKA (reference sequence). CDR3 sequence (DNA): TGCAGTGCTAGAGGGTCGGCGGGGGAGCTGTTTTTT. This codes for CSARGSAGELFF.

This clonotype was found once. The rearrangement joins TRBV11-1 to TRBJ2-1; tentative D call: TRBD1 (7 bases). V was clipped by 5 bases and J by 7 bases, with 15 bases between them. The CDR3 extends over 14 amino acids. Germline-derived CDR1 and CDR2 are SGHAT and FQDESV (reference sequence). As DNA, the CDR3 is TGTGCCAGCAGCGTCCCAGGGGGGTCGAATGAGCAGTTCTTC. Its protein product is CASSVPGGSNEQFF.

For this clonotype: As the CDR3 is not closed by the conserved phenylalanine or tryptophan, this likely results from a read error. The chain employs TRBV2 and TRBJ2-5, with a possible D match to TRBD2 (6 bases). The DNA end is more similar to TRBJ2-1, so the J call may be wrong. There are 15 residues in the CDR3. The germline CDR1 and CDR2 sequences are SNHLY and FYNNEI. CDR3 in amino acids: CASSDRTGERETQFV. DNA for the CDR3: TGTGCCAGCAGTGACAGGACGGGAGAGAGGGAGACCCAGTTCGTC.

About this clonotype: A much larger clone is a single base away; this may be a read error. The chain recombines TRBV11-2 with TRBJ2-3; D might be TRBD1 or TRBD2, each matching 5 bases. This CDR3 has 15 amino acids. V was trimmed by 3 bases and J by 2 bases, leaving 12 bases between them. Germline assignment: CDR1 SGHAT and CDR2 FQNNGV. The CDR3 is CASSLGRGATDTQYF. CDR3 nucleotide sequence: TGTGCCAGCAGCTTGGGACGGGGTGCCACAGATACGCAGTATTTT.

This clonotype has a count of ten or more. This chain joins TRBV15 and TRBJ2-7; D call uncertain. The germline CDR1 and CDR2 sequences are LNHNV and YYDKDF (reference sequence). This CDR3 is built from 13 residues. Trimming left V 2 bases short and J 3 bases short, with 8 bases between. In nucleotides, the CDR3 is TGTGCCACCAGCAGACCTTTCGACTACGAGCAGTACTTC. Translating it yields CATSRPFDYEQYF.

This chain joins TRBV14 and TRBJ2-5; possible D gene TRBD2, 7 bases. Trimming stripped 1 base from V and 9 bases from J, with 12 bases between. The CDR3 runs to 13 residues. Germline V gene sequence: CDR1 SGHDN, CDR2 FVKESK. The DNA of the CDR3 is TGTGCCAGCAGCCAAGCGGGAGGACAGCCCCAGTACTTC. This codes for CASSQAGGQPQYF.

This clonotype was counted between two and nine times. A much larger clone is a single base away; this may be a read error. The chain joins TRBV20-1 to TRBJ2-7; possibly TRBD1 or TRBD2 for D (5 bases each). Germline V gene lookup returns CDR1 DFQATT and CDR2 SNEGSKA (reference sequence). This CDR3 spans 14 amino acids. The CDR3 coding sequence is TGCAGTGCTAGAGATCTGGGGACCTCCTCCGAGCAGTACTTC. It codes for CSARDLGTSSEQYF.

This clonotype has a count of ten or more. The chain has TRBV12-3 or TRBV12-4 and TRBJ2-3, with 8 bases fitting TRBD2. V was pared by 6 bases and J by 2 bases, with 7 bases of the junction left unmatched. The CDR3 has 15 residues. The CDR3: CASRPSAGVTDTQYF. The CDR3 DNA reads TGTGCCAGCAGGCCCTCAGCGGGAGTCACAGATACGCAGTATTTT.

At least ten counts were recorded for this clonotype. The chain employs TRBV2 and TRBJ1-1; 9 bases map to TRBD1. The CDR3 runs 13 residues. Losses at the gene ends were 5 bases for V and 4 bases for J; bases not matched to a gene: 2. Germline CDR1 and CDR2: SNHLY and FYNNEI. This CDR3 reads CASSLTGGTEAFF. The CDR3 DNA reads TGTGCCAGCAGTTTGACAGGGGGCACTGAAGCTTTCTTT.

This clonotype was recorded at least ten times. J is TRBJ1-5 and V is TRBV19; D call uncertain. Germline V gives CDR1 LNHDA, CDR2 SQIVND (reference sequence). Trimming pared 1 base from V and 4 bases from J, leaving 11 bases between. The CDR3 extends over 15 amino acids. CDR3: CASSIGTEINQPQHF. The DNA for the CDR3 is TGTGCCAGTAGTATAGGGACGGAAATAAATCAGCCCCAGCATTTT.

The sample holds many counts of this clonotype. The rearrangement links TRBV4-2 to TRBJ2-7, with D tentatively TRBD2 (5 bases). This CDR3 is built from 14 residues. The V gene's germline CDR1 is LGHNA and CDR2 YNFKEQ. V lost 1 base and J 2 bases, leaving 9 bases between the germline ends. The CDR3 spells CASSQVGAAYEQYF. The CDR3 region has the DNA TGTGCCAGCAGCCAAGTGGGAGCGGCCTACGAGCAGTACTTC.

Remarks on this clonotype: Because the CDR3 is missing its conserved closing phenylalanine or tryptophan, this is likely a read error. This chain connects TRBV29-1 to TRBJ1-5, with D perhaps TRBD1 (6 bases). The ends were cut back, 6 bases at V and 4 bases at J, with 13 bases in the middle. Per the germline V gene, CDR1 is SQVTM and CDR2 is ANQGSEA. CDR3 length: 13 residues. CDR3 coding DNA: TGCAGCGTCCGCCAGGGGCTAAATCAGCCCCAGCATTTG. Amino acid sequence: CSVRQGLNQPQHL.

As regards this clonotype: A much larger clone sits a single nucleotide away, making a read error possible. The gene calls are TRBV6-2 or TRBV6-3 and TRBJ2-1; 7 bases map to TRBD2. Germline trimming cut 2 bases from V and 0 bases from J; bases unmatched to any gene: 1. The germline V gene has CDR1 MNHEY and CDR2 SVGEGT. There are 15 residues in the CDR3. CDR3 DNA: TGTGCCAGCAGTTACAGGGAGGGCTCCTACAATGAGCAGTTCTTC. Protein product: CASSYREGSYNEQFF.

The chain carries TRBV29-1 and TRBJ2-1; 10 nucleotides line up with TRBD2. Per germline, CDR1 SQVTM and CDR2 ANQGSEA. The CDR3 has 14 residues. The V segment lost 6 bases and the J segment 9 bases; nucleotides outside the gene matches: 11. Here the CDR3 reads CSVRVAGGFGEQFF. The CDR3 DNA reads as TGCAGCGTCCGGGTAGCGGGAGGCTTCGGTGAGCAGTTCTTC.

The rearrangement links TRBV30 to TRBJ1-1; tentative D call: TRBD1 (5 bases). This CDR3 has 13 residues. The V and J ends lost 5 bases and 7 bases respectively, with 17 bases between them. Germline assignment: CDR1 GTSNPN and CDR2 SVGIG (reference sequence). The CDR3 here is CAWWLGQGGEAFF. CDR3 in DNA: TGTGCCTGGTGGTTAGGTCAGGGCGGTGAAGCTTTCTTT.

In its sample, this clonotype was seen many times. The J gene is TRBJ2-7, the V gene TRBV5-4; tentatively, D is TRBD2 (5 bases). The CDR3 extends over 12 amino acids. V lost 0 bases to trimming and J lost 6 bases, with 7 bases between them. Germline V gene lookup returns CDR1 SGHNT and CDR2 YYREEE (reference sequence). The CDR3 reads CASSLGEGEQYF. CDR3 bases: TGTGCCAGCAGCTTGGGAGAGGGCGAGCAGTACTTC.

The chain uses TRBV25-1 and TRBJ2-7; D may be TRBD1 (6 bases). V shed 2 bases and J shed 4 bases, with 21 bases lying between them. This CDR3 spans 17 amino acids. Germline CDR1 reads MGHDK; CDR2 reads SYGVNS. CDR3 amino acids: CASSESTGTSSTYEQYF. The CDR3 DNA reads TGTGCCAGCAGTGAAAGTACAGGGACCAGTTCAACTTACGAGCAGTACTTC.

This clonotype has ten or more counts. A read error may explain this, as a much larger clone is one base away. The gene calls are TRBV7-9 and TRBJ2-3, with D possibly being TRBD2 (5 bases). The V gene's germline CDR1 is SEHNR and CDR2 FQNEAQ (reference sequence). The CDR3 sequence is 14 residues long. The V end lost 7 bases, the J end lost 8 bases, and 19 bases lay between the germline ends. In nucleotides, the CDR3 is TGTGCCAGCACCCCGAGGGAAGTCCGTGGTACGCAGTATTTT. This gives the protein CASTPREVRGTQYF.

This clonotype was found many times. The chain couples TRBV30 to TRBJ1-5; a weak D match, TRBD1 (6 bases). This CDR3 contains 15 residues. V was cut by 0 bases and J by 6 bases, with 15 bases left in between. The germline gives CDR1 GTSNPN, CDR2 SVGIG (reference sequence). The CDR3 region has the DNA TGTGCCTGGAGTGTACGGGGGGCGCGAGGTCAGCCCCAGCATTTT. It codes for CAWSVRGARGQPQHF. Supplemented by reference TRBV30 and TRBJ1-5, the full variable domain reads SQTIHQWPATLVQPVGSPLSLECTVEGTSNPNLYWYRQAAGRGLQLLFYSVGIGQISSEVPQNLSASRPQDRQFILSSKKLLLSDSGFYLCAWSVRGARGQPQHFGDGTRLSIL.

The table lists this clonotype with many counts. The rearrangement links TRBV11-1 to TRBJ2-7; D uncertain. V lost 1 base, J lost 6 bases, and 16 bases lay in between. The CDR3 runs to 15 residues. The V gene's germline CDR1 is SGHAT and CDR2 FQDESV (reference sequence). In nucleotides, the CDR3 is TGTGCCAGCAGCTTAGGGACGTCCGCCTCGGGCGAGCAGTACTTC. It codes for CASSLGTSASGEQYF.